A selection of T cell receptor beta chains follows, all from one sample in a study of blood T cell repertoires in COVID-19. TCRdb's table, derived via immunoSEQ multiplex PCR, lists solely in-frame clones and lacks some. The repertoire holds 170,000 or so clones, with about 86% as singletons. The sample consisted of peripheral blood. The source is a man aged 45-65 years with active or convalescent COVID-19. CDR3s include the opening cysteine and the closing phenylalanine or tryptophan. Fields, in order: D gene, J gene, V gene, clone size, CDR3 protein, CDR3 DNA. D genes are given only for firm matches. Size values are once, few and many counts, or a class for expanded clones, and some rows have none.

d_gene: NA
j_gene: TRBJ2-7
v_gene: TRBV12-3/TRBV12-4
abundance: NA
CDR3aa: CASRRGNYEQYF
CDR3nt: TGTGCCAGCAGGCGGGGAAACTACGAGCAGTACTTC

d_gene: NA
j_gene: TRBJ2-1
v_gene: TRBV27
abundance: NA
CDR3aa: CASSLNSYNEQFF
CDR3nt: TGTGCCAGCAGTCTTAACTCCTACAATGAGCAGTTCTTC

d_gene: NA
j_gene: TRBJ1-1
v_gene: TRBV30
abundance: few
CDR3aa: CAWGLVRTATNTEAFF
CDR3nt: TGTGCCTGGGGCCTGGTCAGGACAGCTACTAACACTGAAGCTTTCTTT

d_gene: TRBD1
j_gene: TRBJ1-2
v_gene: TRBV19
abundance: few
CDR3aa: CASSTTGTGVYGYTF
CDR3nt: TGTGCCAGTAGTACTACCGGGACAGGGGTTTATGGCTACACCTTC

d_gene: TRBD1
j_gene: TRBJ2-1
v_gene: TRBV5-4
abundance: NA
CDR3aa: CASSPFPGQGYNEQFF
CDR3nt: TGTGCCAGCAGCCCTTTTCCGGGACAGGGGTACAATGAGCAGTTCTTC

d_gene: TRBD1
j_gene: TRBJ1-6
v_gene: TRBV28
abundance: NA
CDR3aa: CASSLGRTGLNSPLHF
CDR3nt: TGTGCCAGCAGTTTAGGGCGGACAGGGCTTAATTCACCCCTCCACTTT

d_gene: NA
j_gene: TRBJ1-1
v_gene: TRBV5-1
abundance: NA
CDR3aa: CASSISGQMNTEAFF
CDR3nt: TGCGCCAGCAGCATTTCAGGACAGATGAACACTGAAGCTTTCTTT

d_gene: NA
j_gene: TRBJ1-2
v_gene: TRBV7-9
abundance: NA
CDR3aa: CASSFPPPGVYGYTF
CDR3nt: TGTGCCAGCAGCTTTCCCCCTCCGGGGGTCTATGGCTACACCTTC

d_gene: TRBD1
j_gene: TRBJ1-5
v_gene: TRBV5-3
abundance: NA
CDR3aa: CARSQRTGEGSYSNQPQHF
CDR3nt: TGTGCCAGAAGCCAGCGGACAGGGGAAGGTTCCTATAGCAATCAGCCCCAGCATTTT

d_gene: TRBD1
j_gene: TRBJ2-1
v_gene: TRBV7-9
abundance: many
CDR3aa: CASSSRQGASYNEQFF
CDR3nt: TGTGCCAGCAGCTCTCGACAGGGGGCCTCCTACAATGAGCAGTTCTTC

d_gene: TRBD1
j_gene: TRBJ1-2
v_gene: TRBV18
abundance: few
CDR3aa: CASSLPHRGPIYGYTF
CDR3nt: TGTGCCAGCTCACTACCCCACAGGGGGCCGATCTATGGCTACACCTTC

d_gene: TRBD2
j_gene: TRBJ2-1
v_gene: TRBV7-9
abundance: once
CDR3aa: CASSLGSGRSSYNEQFF
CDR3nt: TGTGCCAGCAGCTTGGGTAGCGGGAGGAGCTCCTACAATGAGCAGTTCTTC

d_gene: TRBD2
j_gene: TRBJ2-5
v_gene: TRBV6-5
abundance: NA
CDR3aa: CASSRQSSGETQYF
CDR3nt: TGTGCCAGCAGTAGGCAGTCTAGCGGGGAGACCCAGTACTTC

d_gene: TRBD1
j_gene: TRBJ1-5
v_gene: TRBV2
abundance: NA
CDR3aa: CASSDRGRVQPQHF
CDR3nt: TGTGCCAGCAGTGACAGGGGGCGCGTTCAGCCCCAGCATTTT

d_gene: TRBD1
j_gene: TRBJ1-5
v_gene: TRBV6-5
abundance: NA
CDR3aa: CATIGTGGVQPQHF
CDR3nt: TGTGCCACCATAGGGACAGGGGGCGTTCAGCCCCAGCATTTT

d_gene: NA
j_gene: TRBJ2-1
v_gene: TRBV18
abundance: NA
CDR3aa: CASSPASAGPGVQFF
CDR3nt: TGTGCCAGCTCACCAGCTTCTGCGGGACCCGGGGTTCAGTTCTTC

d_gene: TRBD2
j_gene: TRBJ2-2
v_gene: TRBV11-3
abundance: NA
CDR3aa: CASSVGTSGSGELFF
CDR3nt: TGTGCCAGCAGCGTTGGGACTAGCGGGTCCGGGGAGCTGTTTTTT

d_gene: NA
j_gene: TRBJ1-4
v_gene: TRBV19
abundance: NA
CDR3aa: CASSPSQSRGEKLFF
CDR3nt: TGTGCCAGTAGTCCCTCACAAAGCCGAGGAGAAAAACTGTTTTTT

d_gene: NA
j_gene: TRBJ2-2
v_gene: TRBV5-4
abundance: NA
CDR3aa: CASSLAGGNTGELFF
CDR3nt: TGTGCCAGCAGCTTGGCCGGCGGGAACACCGGGGAGCTGTTTTTT

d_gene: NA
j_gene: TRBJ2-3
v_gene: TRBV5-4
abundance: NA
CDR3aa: CASSRDKGGDTQYF
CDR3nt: TGTGCCAGCAGCAGAGACAAGGGGGGGGATACGCAGTATTTT

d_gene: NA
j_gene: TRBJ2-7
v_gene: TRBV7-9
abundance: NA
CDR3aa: CASSLRDITSEQYF
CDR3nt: TGTGCCAGCAGCTTAAGGGACATAACCTCCGAGCAGTACTTC

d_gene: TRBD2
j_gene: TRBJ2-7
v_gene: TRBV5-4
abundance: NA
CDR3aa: CASSRGTSGGASSYEQYF
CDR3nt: TGTGCCAGCAGCCGCGGGACTAGCGGGGGGGCCTCATCCTACGAGCAGTACTTC

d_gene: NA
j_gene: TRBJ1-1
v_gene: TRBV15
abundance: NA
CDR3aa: CATGDSQPEAFF
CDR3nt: TGTGCCACGGGGGACTCGCAACCTGAAGCTTTCTTT

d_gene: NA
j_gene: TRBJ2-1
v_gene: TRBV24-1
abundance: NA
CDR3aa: CATSDSGTHHYNEQFF
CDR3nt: TGTGCCACCAGTGATTCCGGGACTCATCATTACAATGAGCAGTTCTTC

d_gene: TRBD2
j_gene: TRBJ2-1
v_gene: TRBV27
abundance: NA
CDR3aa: CASSWTSGRANEQFF
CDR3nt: TGTGCCAGCAGTTGGACTAGCGGGAGGGCTAATGAGCAGTTCTTC

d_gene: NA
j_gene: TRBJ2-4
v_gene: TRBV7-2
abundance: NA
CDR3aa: CASSPRTENIQYF
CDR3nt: TGTGCCAGCAGCCCCCGGACAGAAAACATTCAGTACTTC

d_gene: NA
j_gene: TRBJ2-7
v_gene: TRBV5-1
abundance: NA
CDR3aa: CASSGSGAYEQYF
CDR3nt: TGCGCCAGCAGCGGGTCAGGGGCTTACGAGCAGTACTTC

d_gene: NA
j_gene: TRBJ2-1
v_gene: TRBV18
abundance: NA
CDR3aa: CASSPPGLTNNNEQFF
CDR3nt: TGTGCCAGCTCACCTCCGGGACTTACGAACAACAATGAGCAGTTCTTC

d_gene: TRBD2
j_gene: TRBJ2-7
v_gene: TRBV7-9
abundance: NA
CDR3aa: CASRHSGGYEQYF
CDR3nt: TGTGCCAGCAGACATAGCGGGGGTTACGAGCAGTACTTC

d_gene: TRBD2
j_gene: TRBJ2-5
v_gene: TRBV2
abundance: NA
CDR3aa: CASRRGAGETQYF
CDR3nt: TGTGCCAGCAGGCGGGGGGCCGGGGAGACCCAGTACTTC

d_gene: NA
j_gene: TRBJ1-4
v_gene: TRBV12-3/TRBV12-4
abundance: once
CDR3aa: CASTEQVQGELFF
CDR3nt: TGTGCCAGCACGGAGCAGGTTCAGGGTGAACTGTTTTTT

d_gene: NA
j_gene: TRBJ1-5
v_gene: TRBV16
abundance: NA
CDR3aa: CASSQRDSNQPQHF
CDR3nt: TGTGCCAGCAGCCAGCGGGATAGCAATCAGCCCCAGCATTTT

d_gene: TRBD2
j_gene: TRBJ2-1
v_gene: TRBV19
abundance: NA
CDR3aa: CASSSVAGAGEQFF
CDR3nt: TGTGCCAGTAGTTCGGTAGCGGGGGCTGGTGAGCAGTTCTTC

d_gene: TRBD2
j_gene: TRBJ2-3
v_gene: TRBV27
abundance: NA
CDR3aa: CASKPAGIDTQYF
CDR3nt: TGTGCCAGCAAACCAGCGGGAATCGATACGCAGTATTTT

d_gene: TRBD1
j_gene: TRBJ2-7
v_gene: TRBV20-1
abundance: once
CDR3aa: CSASLLPWRQGANEQYF
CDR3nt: TGCAGTGCTAGTCTGCTACCATGGCGGCAGGGGGCAAACGAGCAGTACTTC

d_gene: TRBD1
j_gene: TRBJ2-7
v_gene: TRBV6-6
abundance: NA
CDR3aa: CASSYGQGRSEQYF
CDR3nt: TGTGCCAGCAGTTACGGACAGGGGAGGAGCGAGCAGTACTTC

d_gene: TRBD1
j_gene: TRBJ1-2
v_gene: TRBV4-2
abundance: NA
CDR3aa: CASSQERGQYLGGYTF
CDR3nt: TGTGCCAGCAGCCAAGAAAGGGGACAGTATCTGGGAGGCTACACCTTC

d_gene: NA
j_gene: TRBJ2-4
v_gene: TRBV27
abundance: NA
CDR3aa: CASSLAYVLAKNIQYF
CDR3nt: TGTGCCAGCAGCCTCGCCTATGTGTTAGCCAAAAACATTCAGTACTTC

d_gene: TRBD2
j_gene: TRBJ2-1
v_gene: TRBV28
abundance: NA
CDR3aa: CASSLTSGGHYNEQFF
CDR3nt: TGTGCCAGCAGTTTGACTAGCGGGGGCCACTACAATGAGCAGTTCTTC

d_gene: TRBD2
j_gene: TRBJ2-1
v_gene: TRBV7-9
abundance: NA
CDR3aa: CASSLGGTILSEQFF
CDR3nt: TGTGCCAGCAGCCTAGGAGGGACTATTTTGAGTGAGCAGTTCTTC

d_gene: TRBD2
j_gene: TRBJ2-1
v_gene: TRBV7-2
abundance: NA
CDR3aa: CASSLGAGAYNEQFF
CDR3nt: TGTGCCAGCAGCTTAGGGGCGGGAGCCTACAATGAGCAGTTCTTC

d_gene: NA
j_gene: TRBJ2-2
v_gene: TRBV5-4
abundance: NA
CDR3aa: CASSPGLRGTGELFF
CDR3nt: TGTGCCAGCAGCCCGGGACTCCGGGGCACCGGGGAGCTGTTTTTT

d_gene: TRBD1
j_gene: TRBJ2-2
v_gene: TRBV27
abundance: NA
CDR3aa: CASSLPLLGQGAGRTGELFF
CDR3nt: TGTGCCAGCAGTCTGCCCCTCCTCGGACAGGGGGCAGGAAGGACCGGGGAGCTGTTTTTT

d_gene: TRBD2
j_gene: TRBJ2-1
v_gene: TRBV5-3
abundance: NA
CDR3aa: CARKDSGRANNEQFF
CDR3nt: TGTGCCAGGAAAGATAGCGGGAGGGCGAACAATGAGCAGTTCTTC

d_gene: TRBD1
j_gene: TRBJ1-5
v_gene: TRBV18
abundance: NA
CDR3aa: CASSPLGQRNQPQHF
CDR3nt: TGTGCCAGCTCACCATTGGGACAGAGGAACCAGCCCCAGCATTTT

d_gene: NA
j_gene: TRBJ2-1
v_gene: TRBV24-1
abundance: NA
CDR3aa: CATSDLASGYNEQFF
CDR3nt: TGTGCCACCAGTGATTTAGCCAGCGGCTACAATGAGCAGTTCTTC

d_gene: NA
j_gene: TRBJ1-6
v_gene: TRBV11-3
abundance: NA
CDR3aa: CASRADSSSYNSPLHF
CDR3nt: TGTGCCAGCAGGGCCGATTCAAGCTCCTATAATTCACCCCTCCACTTT

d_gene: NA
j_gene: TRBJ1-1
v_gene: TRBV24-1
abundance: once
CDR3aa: CATSDPRRGQTEAFF
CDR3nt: TGTGCCACCAGTGACCCCCGGCGGGGGCAAACTGAAGCTTTCTTT

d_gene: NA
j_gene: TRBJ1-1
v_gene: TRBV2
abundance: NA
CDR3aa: CASSEVRNTEAFF
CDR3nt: TGTGCCAGCAGTGAGGTCAGGAACACTGAAGCTTTCTTT

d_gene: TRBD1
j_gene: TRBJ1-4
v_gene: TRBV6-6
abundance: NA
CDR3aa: CASSARTGASTPLPNEKLFF
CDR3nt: TGTGCCAGCAGCGCCAGGACAGGGGCCAGTACCCCGCTGCCTAATGAAAAACTGTTTTTT

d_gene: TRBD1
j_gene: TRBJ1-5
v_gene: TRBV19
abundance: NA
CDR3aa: CASSIDTGGLNQPQHF
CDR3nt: TGTGCCAGTAGTATAGACACAGGGGGTCTCAATCAGCCCCAGCATTTT

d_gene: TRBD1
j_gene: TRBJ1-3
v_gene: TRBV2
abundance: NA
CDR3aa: CASSADRVPGNTIYF
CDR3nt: TGTGCCAGCAGTGCGGACAGGGTCCCCGGAAACACCATATATTTT